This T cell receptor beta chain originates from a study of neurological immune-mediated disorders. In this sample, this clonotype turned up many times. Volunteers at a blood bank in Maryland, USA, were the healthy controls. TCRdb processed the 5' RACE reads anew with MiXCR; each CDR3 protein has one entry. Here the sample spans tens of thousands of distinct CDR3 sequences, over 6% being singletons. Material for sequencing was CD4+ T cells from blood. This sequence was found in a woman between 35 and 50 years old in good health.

CDR3 DNA: TGTGCCAGCAGCCGTCCCCAGGGTGCGTGGAATGAGCAGTTCTTC. Encoded protein: CASSRPQGAWNEQFF. The V and J genes are TRBV12-3 or TRBV12-4 and TRBJ2-1, with TRBD1 as a possible D gene (5 bases). Trimming removed 6 bases from V and 7 bases from J, with 19 bases in between. The CDR3 extends over 15 amino acids.